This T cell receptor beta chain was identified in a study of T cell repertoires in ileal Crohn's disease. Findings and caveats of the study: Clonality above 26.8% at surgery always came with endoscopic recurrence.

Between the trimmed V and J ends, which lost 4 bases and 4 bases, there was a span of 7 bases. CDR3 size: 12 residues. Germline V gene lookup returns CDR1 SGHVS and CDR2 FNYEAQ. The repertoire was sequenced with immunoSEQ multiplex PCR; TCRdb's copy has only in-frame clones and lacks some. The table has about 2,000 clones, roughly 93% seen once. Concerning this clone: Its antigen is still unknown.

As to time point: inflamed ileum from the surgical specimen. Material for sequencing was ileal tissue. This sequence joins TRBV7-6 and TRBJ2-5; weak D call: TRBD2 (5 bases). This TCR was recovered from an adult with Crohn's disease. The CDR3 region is CASSSGGETQYF. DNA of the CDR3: TGTGCCAGCAGCTCAGGAGGAGAGACCCAGTACTTC.